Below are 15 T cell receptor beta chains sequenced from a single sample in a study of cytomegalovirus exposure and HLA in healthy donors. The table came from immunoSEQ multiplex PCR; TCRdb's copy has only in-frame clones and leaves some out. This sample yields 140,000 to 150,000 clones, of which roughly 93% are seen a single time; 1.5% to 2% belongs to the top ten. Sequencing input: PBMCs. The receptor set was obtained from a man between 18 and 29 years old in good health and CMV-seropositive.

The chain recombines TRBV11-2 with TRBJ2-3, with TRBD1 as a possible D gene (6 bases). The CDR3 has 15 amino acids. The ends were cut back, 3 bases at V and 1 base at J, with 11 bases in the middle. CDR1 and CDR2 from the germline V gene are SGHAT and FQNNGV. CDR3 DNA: TGTGCCAGCAGCTTCAGGGGAAGAGGCACAGATACGCAGTATTTT. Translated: CASSFRGRGTDTQYF.

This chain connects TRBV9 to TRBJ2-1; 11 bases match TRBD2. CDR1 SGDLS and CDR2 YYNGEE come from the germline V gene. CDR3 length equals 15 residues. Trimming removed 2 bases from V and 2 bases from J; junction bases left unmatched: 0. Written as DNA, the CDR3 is TGTGCCAGCAGCGTGACTAGCGGGACCTACAATGAGCAGTTCTTC. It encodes CASSVTSGTYNEQFF.

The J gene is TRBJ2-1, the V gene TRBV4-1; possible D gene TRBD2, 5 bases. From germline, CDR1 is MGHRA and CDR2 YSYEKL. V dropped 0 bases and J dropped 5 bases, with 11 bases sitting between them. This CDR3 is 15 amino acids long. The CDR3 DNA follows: TGCGCCAGCAGCCAAGAGGGCGGGCCCCACAATGAGCAGTTCTTC. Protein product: CASSQEGGPHNEQFF.

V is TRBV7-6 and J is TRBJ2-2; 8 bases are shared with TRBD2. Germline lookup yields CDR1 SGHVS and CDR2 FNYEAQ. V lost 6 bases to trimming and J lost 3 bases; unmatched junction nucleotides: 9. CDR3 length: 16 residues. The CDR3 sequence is CASRSREGRDTGELFF. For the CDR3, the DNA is TGTGCCAGCAGATCTCGGGAGGGCCGGGACACCGGGGAGCTGTTTTTT.

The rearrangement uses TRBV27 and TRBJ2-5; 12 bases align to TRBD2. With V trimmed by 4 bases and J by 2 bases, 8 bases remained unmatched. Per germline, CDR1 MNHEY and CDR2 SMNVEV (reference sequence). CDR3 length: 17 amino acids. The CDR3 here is CASSSLAGGAQQETQYF. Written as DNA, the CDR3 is TGTGCCAGCAGTTCGCTAGCGGGAGGGGCTCAACAAGAGACCCAGTACTTC.

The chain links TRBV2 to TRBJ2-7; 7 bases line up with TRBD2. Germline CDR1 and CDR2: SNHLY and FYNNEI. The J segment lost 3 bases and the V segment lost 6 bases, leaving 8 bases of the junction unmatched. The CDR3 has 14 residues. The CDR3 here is CASRIEGGSYEQYF. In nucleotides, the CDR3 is TGTGCCAGCAGGATTGAGGGAGGGAGCTACGAGCAGTACTTC. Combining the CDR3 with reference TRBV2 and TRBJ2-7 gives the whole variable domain EPEVTQTPSHQVTQMGQEVILRCVPISNHLYFYWYRQILGQKVEFLVSFYNNEISEKSEIFDDQFSVERPDGSNFTLKIRSTKLEDSAMYFCASRIEGGSYEQYFGPGTRLTVT.

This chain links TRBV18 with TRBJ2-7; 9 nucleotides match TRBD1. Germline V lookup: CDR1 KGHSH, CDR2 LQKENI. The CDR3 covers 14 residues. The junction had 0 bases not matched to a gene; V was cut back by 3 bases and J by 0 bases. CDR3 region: CASSPTGGSYEQYF. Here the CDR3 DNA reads TGTGCCAGCTCACCGACAGGGGGCTCCTACGAGCAGTACTTC. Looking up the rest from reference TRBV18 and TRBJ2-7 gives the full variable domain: NAGVMQNPRHLVRRRGQEARLRCSPMKGHSHVYWYRQLPEEGLKFMVYLQKENIIDESGMPKERFSAEFPKEGPSILRIQQVVRGDSAAYFCASSPTGGSYEQYFGPGTRLTVT.

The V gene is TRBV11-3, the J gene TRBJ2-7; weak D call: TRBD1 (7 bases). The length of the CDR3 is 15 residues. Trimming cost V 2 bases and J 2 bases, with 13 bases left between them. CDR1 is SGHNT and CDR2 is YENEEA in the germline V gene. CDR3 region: CASSLNRGTAYEQYF. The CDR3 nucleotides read TGTGCCAGCAGCTTAAATCGCGGGACAGCCTACGAGCAGTACTTC.

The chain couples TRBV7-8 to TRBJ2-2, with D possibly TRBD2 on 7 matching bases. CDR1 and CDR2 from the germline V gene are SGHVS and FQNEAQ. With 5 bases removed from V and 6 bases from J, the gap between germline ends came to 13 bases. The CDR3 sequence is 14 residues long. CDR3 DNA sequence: TGTGCCAGCAGCCTCGGGGGGCTACCCGGGGAGCTGTTTTTT. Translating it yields CASSLGGLPGELFF.

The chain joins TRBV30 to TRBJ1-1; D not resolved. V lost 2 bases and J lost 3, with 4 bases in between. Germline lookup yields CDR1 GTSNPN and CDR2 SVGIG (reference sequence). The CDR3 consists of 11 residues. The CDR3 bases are TGTGCCTGGAGTCTCGACACTGAAGCTTTCTTT. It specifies CAWSLDTEAFF.

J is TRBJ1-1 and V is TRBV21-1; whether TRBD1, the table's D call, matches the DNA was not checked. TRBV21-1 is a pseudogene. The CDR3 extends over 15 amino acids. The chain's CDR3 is CASSSWAGADTEAFF. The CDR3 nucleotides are TGTGCCAGCAGCTCATGGGCAGGGGCTGACACTGAAGCTTTCTTT.

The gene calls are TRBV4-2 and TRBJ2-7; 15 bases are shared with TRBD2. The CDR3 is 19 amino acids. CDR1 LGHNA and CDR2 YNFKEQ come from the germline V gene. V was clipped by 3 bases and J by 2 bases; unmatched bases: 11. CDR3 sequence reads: CASSHHPGLAGGRAYEQYF. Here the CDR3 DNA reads TGTGCCAGCAGCCACCACCCGGGACTAGCGGGAGGACGGGCCTACGAGCAGTACTTC.

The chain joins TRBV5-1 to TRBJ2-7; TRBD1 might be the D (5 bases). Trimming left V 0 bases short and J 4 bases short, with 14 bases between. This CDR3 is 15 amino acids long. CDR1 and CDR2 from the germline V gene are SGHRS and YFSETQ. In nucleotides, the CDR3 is TGCGCCAGCAGCTTGGGGGCAGGGTTTGCATACGAGCAGTACTTC. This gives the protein CASSLGAGFAYEQYF.

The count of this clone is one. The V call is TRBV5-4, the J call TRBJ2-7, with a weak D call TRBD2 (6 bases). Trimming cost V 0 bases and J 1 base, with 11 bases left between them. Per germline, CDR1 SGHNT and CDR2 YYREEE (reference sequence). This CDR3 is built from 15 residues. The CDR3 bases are TGTGCCAGCAGCTTGGCGGGTGGGGGGTCCTACGAGCAGTACTTC. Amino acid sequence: CASSLAGGGSYEQYF.

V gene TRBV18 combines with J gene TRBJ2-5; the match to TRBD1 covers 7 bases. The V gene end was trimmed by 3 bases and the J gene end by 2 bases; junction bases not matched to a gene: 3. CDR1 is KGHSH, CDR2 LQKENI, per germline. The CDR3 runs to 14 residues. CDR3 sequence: CASSPGQLQETQYF. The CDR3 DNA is TGTGCCAGCTCACCGGGACAGCTACAAGAGACCCAGTACTTC.